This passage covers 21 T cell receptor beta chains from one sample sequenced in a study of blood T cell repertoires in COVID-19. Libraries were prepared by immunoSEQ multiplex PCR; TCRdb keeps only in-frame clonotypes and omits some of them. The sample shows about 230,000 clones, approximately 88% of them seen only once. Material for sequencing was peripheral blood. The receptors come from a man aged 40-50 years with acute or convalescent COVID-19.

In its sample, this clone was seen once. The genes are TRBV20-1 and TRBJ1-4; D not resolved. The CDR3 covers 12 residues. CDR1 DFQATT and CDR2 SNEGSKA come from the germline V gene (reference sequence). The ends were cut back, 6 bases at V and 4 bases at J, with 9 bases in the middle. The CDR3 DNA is TGCAGTGCGAGTCCCCTTAATGAAAAACTGTTTTTT. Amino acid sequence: CSASPLNEKLFF.

CDR3 in amino acids: CASSSDRQRDGNTIYF. In DNA, the CDR3 is TGTGCCAGCAGTTCGGACCGCCAACGGGATGGAAACACCATATATTTT. The rearrangement links TRBV6-2 or TRBV6-3 to TRBJ1-3; no definite D call. Germline lookup yields CDR1 MNHEY and CDR2 SVGEGT. The V end was cut by 4 bases, the J end by 3 bases, with 16 bases between. CDR3 size: 16 residues.

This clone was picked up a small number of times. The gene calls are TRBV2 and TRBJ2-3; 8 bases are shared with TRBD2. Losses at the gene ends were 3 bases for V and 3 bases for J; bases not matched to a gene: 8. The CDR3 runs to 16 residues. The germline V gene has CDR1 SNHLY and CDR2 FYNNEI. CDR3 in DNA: TGTGCCAGCAGTGAGGGGCTAGCGGGCTCAACAGATACGCAGTATTTT. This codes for CASSEGLAGSTDTQYF. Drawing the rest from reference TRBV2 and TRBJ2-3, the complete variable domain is EPEVTQTPSHQVTQMGQEVILRCVPISNHLYFYWYRQILGQKVEFLVSFYNNEISEKSEIFDDQFSVERPDGSNFTLKIRSTKLEDSAMYFCASSEGLAGSTDTQYFGPGTRLTVL.

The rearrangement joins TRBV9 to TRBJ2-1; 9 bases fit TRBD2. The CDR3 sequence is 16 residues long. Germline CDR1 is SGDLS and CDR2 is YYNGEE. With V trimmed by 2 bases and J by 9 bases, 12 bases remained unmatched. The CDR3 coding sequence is TGTGCCAGCAGCGTCTCTAGCGGGACCACACGTGTTGAGCAGTTCTTC. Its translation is CASSVSSGTTRVEQFF.

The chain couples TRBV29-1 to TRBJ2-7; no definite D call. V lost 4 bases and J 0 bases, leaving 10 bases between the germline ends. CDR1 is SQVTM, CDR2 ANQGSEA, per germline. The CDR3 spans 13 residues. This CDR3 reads CSVAESLSYEQYF. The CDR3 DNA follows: TGCAGCGTTGCAGAGAGTCTCTCCTACGAGCAGTACTTC.

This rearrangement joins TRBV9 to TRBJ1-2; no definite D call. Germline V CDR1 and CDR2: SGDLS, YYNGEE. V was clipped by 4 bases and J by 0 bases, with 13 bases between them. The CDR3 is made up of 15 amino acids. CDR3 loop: CASSPGGSANYGYTF. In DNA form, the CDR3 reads TGTGCCAGCAGCCCCGGAGGCAGCGCTAACTATGGCTACACCTTC.

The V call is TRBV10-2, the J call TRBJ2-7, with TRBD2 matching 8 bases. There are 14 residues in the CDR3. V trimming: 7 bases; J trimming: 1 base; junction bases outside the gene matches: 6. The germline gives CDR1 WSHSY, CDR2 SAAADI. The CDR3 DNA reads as TGCGCCAGCAAGAATCCGGGAGGGTCCTACGAGCAGTACTTC. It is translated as CASKNPGGSYEQYF.

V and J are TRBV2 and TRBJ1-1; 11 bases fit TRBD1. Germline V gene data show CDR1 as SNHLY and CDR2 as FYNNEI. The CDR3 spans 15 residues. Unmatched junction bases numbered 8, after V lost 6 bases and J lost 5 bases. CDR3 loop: CASRAHGQGATEAFF. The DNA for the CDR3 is TGTGCCAGCAGAGCCCACGGACAGGGGGCTACTGAAGCTTTCTTT.

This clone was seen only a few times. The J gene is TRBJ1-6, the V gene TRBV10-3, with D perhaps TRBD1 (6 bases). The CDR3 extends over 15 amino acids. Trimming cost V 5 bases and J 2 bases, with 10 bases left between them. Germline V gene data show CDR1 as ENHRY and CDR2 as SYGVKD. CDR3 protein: CAISSGGPYNSPLHF. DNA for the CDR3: TGTGCCATCAGTTCCGGGGGGCCCTATAATTCACCCCTCCACTTT.

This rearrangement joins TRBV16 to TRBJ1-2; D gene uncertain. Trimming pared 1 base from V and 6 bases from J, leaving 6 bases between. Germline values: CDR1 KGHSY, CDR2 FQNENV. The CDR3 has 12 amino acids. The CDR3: CASSQFGNGYTF. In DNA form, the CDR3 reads TGTGCCAGCAGCCAATTTGGCAATGGCTACACCTTC.

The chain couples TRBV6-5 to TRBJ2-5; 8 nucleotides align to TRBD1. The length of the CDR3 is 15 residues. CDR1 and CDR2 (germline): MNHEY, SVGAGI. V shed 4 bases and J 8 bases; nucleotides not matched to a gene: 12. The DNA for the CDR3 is TGTGCCAGCAGTTCCCTCGGACAGGGCCGGGGTACCCAGTACTTC. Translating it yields CASSSLGQGRGTQYF.

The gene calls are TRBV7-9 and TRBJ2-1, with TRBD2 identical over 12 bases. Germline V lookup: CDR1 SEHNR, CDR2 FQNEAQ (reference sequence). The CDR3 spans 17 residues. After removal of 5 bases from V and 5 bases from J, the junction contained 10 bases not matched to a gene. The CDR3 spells CASSGPGLAGRNNEQFF. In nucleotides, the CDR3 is TGTGCCAGCAGCGGTCCGGGACTAGCGGGCCGAAACAATGAGCAGTTCTTC.

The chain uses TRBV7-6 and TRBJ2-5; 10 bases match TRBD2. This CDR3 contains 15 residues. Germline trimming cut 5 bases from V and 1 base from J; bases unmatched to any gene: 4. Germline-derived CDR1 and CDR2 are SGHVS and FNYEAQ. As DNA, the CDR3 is TGTGCCAGCAGCCCCTGGACTAGCGGCCAAGAGACCCAGTACTTC. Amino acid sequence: CASSPWTSGQETQYF.

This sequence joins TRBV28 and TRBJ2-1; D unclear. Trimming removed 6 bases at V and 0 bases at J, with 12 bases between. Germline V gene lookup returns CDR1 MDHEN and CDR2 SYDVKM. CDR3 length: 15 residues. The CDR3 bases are TGTGCCAGCAGCCCTTTGCGGAGCTCCTACAATGAGCAGTTCTTC. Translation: CASSPLRSSYNEQFF.

Here the CDR3 reads CASSLGQESEKLFF. The CDR3 DNA is TGTGCCAGCAGCTTGGGACAGGAAAGTGAAAAACTGTTTTTT. The rearrangement joins TRBV5-5 to TRBJ1-4, with a tentative D call TRBD1 (6 bases). Germline values: CDR1 SGHKS, CDR2 YYEKEE (reference sequence). The length of the CDR3 is 14 residues. V lost 0 bases to trimming and J lost 7 bases, with 10 bases between them.

The CDR3 sequence is CASSFVGGGADTQYF. CDR3 sequence (DNA): TGTGCCAGCAGCTTTGTGGGAGGAGGAGCAGATACGCAGTATTTT. The chain couples TRBV7-3 to TRBJ2-3; possible D gene TRBD2, 6 bases. V lost 3 bases, J lost 4 bases, and 14 bases lay in between. The CDR3 has 15 amino acids. Germline CDR1 and CDR2: SGHTA and FQGTGA. Based on the CDR3 plus reference TRBV7-3 and TRBJ2-3, the full variable domain is GAGVSQTPSNKVTEKGKYVELRCDPISGHTALYWYRQSLGQGPEFLIYFQGTGAADDSGLPNDRFFAVRPEGSVSTLKIQRTERGDSAVYLCASSFVGGGADTQYFGPGTRLTVL.

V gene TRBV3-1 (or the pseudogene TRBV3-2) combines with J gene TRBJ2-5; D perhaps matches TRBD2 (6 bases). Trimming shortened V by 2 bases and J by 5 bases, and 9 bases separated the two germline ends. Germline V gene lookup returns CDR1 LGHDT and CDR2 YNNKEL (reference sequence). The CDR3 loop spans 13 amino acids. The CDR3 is CASSQRRAETQYF. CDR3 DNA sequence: TGTGCCAGCAGCCAACGGAGGGCGGAGACCCAGTACTTC.

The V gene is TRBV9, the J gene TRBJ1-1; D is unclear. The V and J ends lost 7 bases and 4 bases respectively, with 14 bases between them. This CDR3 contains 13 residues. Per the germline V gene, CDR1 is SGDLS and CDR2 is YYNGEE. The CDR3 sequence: CASGRDMGTEAFF. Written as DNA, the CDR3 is TGTGCCAGCGGGAGGGATATGGGCACTGAAGCTTTCTTT.

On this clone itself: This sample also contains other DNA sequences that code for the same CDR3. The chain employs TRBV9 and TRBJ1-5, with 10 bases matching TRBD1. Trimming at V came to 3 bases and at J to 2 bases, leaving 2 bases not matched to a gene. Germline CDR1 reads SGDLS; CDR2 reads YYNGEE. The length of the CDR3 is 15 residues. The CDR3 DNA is TGTGCCAGCAGCGCCGGACAGGGGGGCAATCAGCCCCAGCATTTT. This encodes CASSAGQGGNQPQHF.

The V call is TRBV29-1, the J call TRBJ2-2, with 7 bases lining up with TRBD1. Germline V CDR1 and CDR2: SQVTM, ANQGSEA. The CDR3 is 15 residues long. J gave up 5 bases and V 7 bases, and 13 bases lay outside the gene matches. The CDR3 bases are TGCAGCGCTAAACCTACAGGGGCGAGGACCGGGGAGCTGTTTTTT. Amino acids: CSAKPTGARTGELFF.

The CDR3 DNA reads TGTGCCAGCAGTTACCAGGACAGGGTGGACACCATATATTTT. It is translated as CASSYQDRVDTIYF. V gene TRBV6-6 combines with J gene TRBJ1-3; 8 bases agree with TRBD1. Germline V gene data show CDR1 as MNHNY and CDR2 as SVGAGI (reference sequence). The CDR3 is 14 residues long. Trimming at V came to 2 bases and at J to 8 bases, leaving 5 bases not matched to a gene.